This passage covers 8 T cell receptor beta chains from one sample sequenced in a study of blood T cells in healthy people across ages. A second PCR of about 7 to 12 cycles used a sample-barcoded 5' primer and a J-beta primer mix. TCRdb used MiXCR to reprocess the 5' RACE reads, holding one entry per CDR3 protein. The sample includes 750,000 to 950,000 distinct CDR3 sequences, under 35% of them seen just once. In addition, the sample was reused for a study of T cells of mothers and their children.

The sequencing input was blood. Source of these receptors: a woman aged 35 to 49 in good health.

This sequence joins TRBV29-1 and TRBJ2-3; 7 positions agree with TRBD1. Trimming at V came to 4 bases and at J to 4 bases, leaving 11 bases not matched to a gene. The CDR3 is made up of 15 amino acids. Germline V gene sequence: CDR1 SQVTM, CDR2 ANQGSEA. In DNA, the CDR3 is TGCAGCGTTGTCCGACCGACAGGGCGGGCAGATACGCAGTATTTT. It yields the protein CSVVRPTGRADTQYF.

The rearrangement links TRBV15 to TRBJ2-7; D is unresolved. V was trimmed by 0 bases and J by 0 bases, leaving 12 bases between them. CDR3 length: 16 residues. CDR1 and CDR2 (germline): LNHNV, YYDKDF (reference sequence). The CDR3 sequence is CATSRDPGWSSYEQYF. The CDR3 DNA reads as TGTGCCACCAGCAGAGATCCCGGATGGAGCTCCTACGAGCAGTACTTC.

The sample holds a few counts of this clonotype. The chain combines TRBV29-1 with TRBJ1-1; D is unresolved. The length of the CDR3 is 12 residues. Germline-derived CDR1 and CDR2 are SQVTM and ANQGSEA. Deletions cut 0 bases from V and 5 bases from J, with 7 bases between. The CDR3 nucleotides are TGCAGCGTTGAAGACCTGGGGACTGAAGCTTTCTTT. Translated: CSVEDLGTEAFF.

This clonotype occurred many times. The chain joins TRBV9 to TRBJ2-3; 8 bases fit TRBD2. Germline CDR1 reads SGDLS; CDR2 reads YYNGEE. This CDR3 comprises 17 residues. The V gene end was trimmed by 0 bases and the J gene end by 4 bases; junction bases not matched to a gene: 10. The CDR3 DNA reads TGTGCCAGCAGCGTAGCTCTCGATAGCGGGGTTGCAGATACGCAGTATTTT. Encoded protein: CASSVALDSGVADTQYF.

This chain links TRBV28 with TRBJ2-5, with TRBD2 identical over 14 bases. J lost 4 bases, V lost 4 bases, and 11 bases had no gene match. Germline CDR1 reads MDHEN; CDR2 reads SYDVKM. The CDR3 length is 18 residues. In DNA, the CDR3 is TGTGCCAGCAGTTACAGTCCGGGACTAGCGGGGGATAGAGAGACCCAGTACTTC. This translates into CASSYSPGLAGDRETQYF.

This clonotype was observed many times. The gene calls are TRBV20-1 and TRBJ2-7, with TRBD2 matching 11 bases. CDR1 and CDR2 (germline): DFQATT, SNEGSKA (reference sequence). The CDR3 consists of 14 residues. The V segment lost 3 bases and the J segment 6 bases; nucleotides outside the gene matches: 7. In nucleotides, the CDR3 is TGCAGTGCTAGGATCCTAGCGGGGGGTGGCGAGCAGTACTTC. Protein sequence: CSARILAGGGEQYF.

The DNA of the CDR3 is TGTGCCAGCAGCCTCGTGGGGGGCCTGTTTTTT. Translated, it gives CASSLVGGLFF. V and J are TRBV12-3 or TRBV12-4 and TRBJ2-2; possibly TRBD1 or TRBD2 for D (6 bases each). V lost 6 bases to trimming and J lost 14 bases, with 13 bases between them. This CDR3 region has 11 residues.

The chain joins TRBV28 to TRBJ2-1; TRBD2 might be the D (5 bases). Germline V gives CDR1 MDHEN, CDR2 SYDVKM. The CDR3 contains 15 residues. V was shortened by 8 bases and J by 6 bases, with 20 bases between the two germline ends. The CDR3 DNA follows: TGTGCCAGCTCACGCACGGAGGTACCGACCAATGAGCAGTTCTTC. Translation: CASSRTEVPTNEQFF.